What follows are 16 T cell receptor beta chains derived from one specimen sequenced in a study of blood T cells in healthy people across ages. PCR was performed a second time for about 7 to 11 cycles using a sample-barcoded 5' primer and a J-beta primer mix. TCRdb itself ran the 5' RACE reads through MiXCR, one entry per CDR3 protein. The table lists approximately 1.5 million distinct CDR3 sequences, 34% of them singletons. Sequenced: blood. The receptors come from a young woman in good health.

This chain links TRBV27 with TRBJ1-1; a possible D gene is TRBD1 (6 bases). The germline V gene has CDR1 MNHEY and CDR2 SMNVEV (reference sequence). The ends were cut back, 6 bases at V and 3 bases at J, with 14 bases in the middle. The CDR3 spans 14 residues. The CDR3 reads CASSVDSRDTEAFF. The CDR3 bases are TGTGCCAGCAGCGTGGACAGCAGAGACACTGAAGCTTTCTTT.

This clonotype occurred a few times. J is TRBJ1-2 and V is TRBV7-9, with a weak D call TRBD1 (6 bases). V was trimmed by 6 bases and J by 2 bases, leaving 13 bases between them. The CDR3 extends over 14 amino acids. The germline V gene encodes CDR1 SEHNR and CDR2 FQNEAQ (reference sequence). The CDR3 sequence is CASRRDNSNYGYTF. DNA for the CDR3: TGTGCCAGCAGACGGGACAACAGCAACTATGGCTACACCTTC. Using reference TRBV7-9 and TRBJ1-2 for the parts outside the CDR3, the full variable domain is DTGVSQNPRHKITKRGQNVTFRCDPISEHNRLYWYRQTLGQGPEFLTYFQNEAQLEKSRLLSDRFSAERPKGSFSTLEIQRTEQGDSAMYLCASRRDNSNYGYTFGSGTRLTVV.

This chain uses TRBV30 with TRBJ1-1, with D perhaps TRBD1 (5 bases). V lost 8 bases and J 0 bases, leaving 19 bases between the germline ends. Germline V lookup: CDR1 GTSNPN, CDR2 SVGIG (reference sequence). This CDR3 region has 15 residues. The CDR3 spells CAGTTQELVNTEAFF. The CDR3 region has the DNA TGTGCCGGGACTACACAGGAATTGGTGAACACTGAAGCTTTCTTT. Complete variable domain (other parts from reference TRBV30 and TRBJ1-1): SQTIHQWPATLVQPVGSPLSLECTVEGTSNPNLYWYRQAAGRGLQLLFYSVGIGQISSEVPQNLSASRPQDRQFILSSKKLLLSDSGFYLCAGTTQELVNTEAFFGQGTRLTVV.

CDR3 sequence: CASSPGGFQETQFF. In DNA form, the CDR3 reads TGCGCCAGCAGCCCCGGCGGGTTTCAAGAGACCCAGTTCTTC. This sequence joins TRBV5-1 and TRBJ2-5, with a weak D call TRBD2 (5 bases). Gene TRBJ2-1 matches the end of the DNA better, so the J call may be wrong. Looked up from germline, CDR1 is SGHRS and CDR2 is YFSETQ. The CDR3 extends over 14 amino acids.

There are a few counts of this clonotype. The V and J genes are TRBV15 and TRBJ2-5; 9 positions agree with TRBD1. The J call may be wrong; the DNA end is better matched by TRBJ2-7. CDR3 length: 16 amino acids. CDR1 and CDR2 from the germline V gene are LNHNV and YYDKDF (reference sequence). The DNA for the CDR3 is TGTGCCACCAGCAGAGATGTGGGGACAGGGTGGGACGAGCAGTACTTC. Translating it yields CATSRDVGTGWDEQYF.

The chain recombines TRBV11-2 with TRBJ1-2, with a tentative D call TRBD1 (5 bases). Germline V lookup: CDR1 SGHAT, CDR2 FQNNGV. This CDR3 comprises 14 residues. Between the trimmed V and J ends, which lost 5 bases and 8 bases, there was a span of 18 bases. CDR3 DNA: TGTGCCAGCAGCCCGGGGCGGCAAAAGTACGGCTACACCTTC. As protein: CASSPGRQKYGYTF.

The genes are TRBV15 and TRBJ1-1; D remains ambiguous. The germline V and J ends were trimmed by 0 bases and 5 bases, with 16 bases remaining between them. The length of the CDR3 is 16 residues. The germline V gene has CDR1 LNHNV and CDR2 YYDKDF (reference sequence). CDR3 DNA sequence: TGTGCCACCAGCAGAGATCGATTGCCAGGAGAGACTGAAGCTTTCTTT. Its translation is CATSRDRLPGETEAFF.

The V gene is TRBV3-1, the J gene TRBJ1-2, with D hard to call. The CDR3 runs 15 residues. With 0 bases removed from V and 4 bases from J, the gap between germline ends came to 12 bases. CDR1 and CDR2 from the germline V gene are LGHDT and YNNKEL (reference sequence). DNA of the CDR3: TGTGCCAGCAGCCAAGATGAGAACGGAAGCTATGGCTACACCTTC. Its protein is CASSQDENGSYGYTF.

This chain uses TRBV14 with TRBJ1-2, with D unresolved. This CDR3 region has 14 residues. V shed 1 base and J shed 8 bases, with 14 bases lying between them. Germline assignment: CDR1 SGHDN and CDR2 FVKESK. CDR3 DNA sequence: TGTGCCAGCAGCCAAGGTCCGCTCGGTAGCGGCTACACCTTC. Translating it yields CASSQGPLGSGYTF.

This clonotype was seen a handful of times. The rearrangement joins TRBV20-1 to TRBJ2-1, with 9 bases identical to TRBD2. The V gene end was trimmed by 0 bases and the J gene end by 2 bases; junction bases not matched to a gene: 5. Germline-derived CDR1 and CDR2 are DFQATT and SNEGSKA (reference sequence). This CDR3 comprises 16 residues. For the CDR3, the DNA is TGCAGTGCTAGAGATAGGACTAGCGCTACCTACAATGAGCAGTTCTTC. Its protein product is CSARDRTSATYNEQFF.

This clonotype appeared a few times. The rearrangement links TRBV6-6 to TRBJ2-3; TRBD2 matches 15 bases. Looked up from germline, CDR1 is MNHNY and CDR2 is SVGAGI (reference sequence). J was trimmed by 6 bases and V by 3 bases; bases with no gene match: 7. The CDR3 is made up of 17 amino acids. CDR3 sequence reads: CASSYGLAGGITDTQYF. For the CDR3, the DNA is TGTGCCAGCAGTTATGGACTAGCGGGGGGGATCACGGATACGCAGTATTTT.

This chain connects TRBV11-3 to TRBJ2-2; 7 nucleotides line up with TRBD1. There are 17 residues in the CDR3. Germline CDR1 and CDR2: SGHNT and YENEEA. The ends lost 1 base at V and 5 bases at J; junction bases unmatched: 10. The CDR3 DNA reads as TGTGCCAGCAGCTTAGTATCCGGGACAGATCCAACCGGGGAGCTGTTTTTT. Its translation: CASSLVSGTDPTGELFF.

This clonotype was observed a single time. The chain employs TRBV21-1 and TRBJ2-7; the table's D gene call, TRBD1, was not cross checked with the DNA. TRBV21-1 has pseudogene status. This CDR3 has 17 amino acids. In DNA, the CDR3 is TGTGCCAGCAGCAATAGCCTTGTGACAGGTTACCGGATCGAGCAGTACTTC. Translating gives CASSNSLVTGYRIEQYF.

The V call is TRBV20-1, the J call TRBJ2-7; D not resolved. The CDR3 covers 13 residues. V was cut by 5 bases and J by 1 base, with 12 bases left in between. Germline V gives CDR1 DFQATT, CDR2 SNEGSKA (reference sequence). The CDR3 region is CSAHPPRSYEQYF. The CDR3 DNA sequence: TGCAGTGCTCACCCTCCAAGGTCCTACGAGCAGTACTTC.

The chain's CDR3 is CSAREYSYNEQFF. The CDR3 DNA is TGCAGTGCTAGGGAGTACTCCTACAATGAGCAGTTCTTC. This rearrangement joins TRBV20-1 to TRBJ2-1; D gene ambiguous. The germline V and J ends were trimmed by 3 bases and 0 bases, with 6 bases remaining between them. This CDR3 spans 13 amino acids. The germline V gene has CDR1 DFQATT and CDR2 SNEGSKA (reference sequence).

The chain employs TRBV6-2 or TRBV6-3 and TRBJ2-3; 8 bases map to TRBD1. V lost 6 bases and J lost 6; bases outside the gene matches: 5. Germline V gene lookup returns CDR1 MNHEY and CDR2 SVGEGT. CDR3 length equals 13 residues. This chain's CDR3 is CASRTGAPDTQYF. The DNA of the CDR3 is TGTGCCAGCAGGACAGGGGCCCCGGATACGCAGTATTTT.